This note documents a single T cell receptor beta chain sequence. Authors' processing steps: Using reference gene primer amplification, nucleated cell counts were estimated. TCRdb's table, derived via immunoSEQ multiplex PCR, lists solely in-frame clones and lacks some. The V and J calls and clone size are taken from that table; D and trimming were inferred from the DNA. The sample carries more than 300,000 clones, around 87% recorded once. The data stem from a study of blood T cell repertoires in COVID-19. As for the study in general: Donors in the United States, Italy and Spain gave samples during acute or convalescent COVID-19. The cDNA or gDNA used as material had been derived from T cells, B-cell-depleted T cells, or PBMCs.

While infection was still active, Seattle patients were enrolled and then followed longitudinally. The length of the CDR3 is 18 residues. Unmatched junction bases numbered 10, after V lost 0 bases and J lost 3 bases. CDR1 and CDR2 from the germline V gene are SGHRS and YFSETQ. The TCR was taken from a woman aged 25-40 years with COVID-19, enrolled during active disease. The chain joins TRBV5-1 to TRBJ2-7; 12 bases map to TRBD2. Source material: peripheral blood. As DNA, the CDR3 is TGCGCCAGCAGCTTGGCCTTCCTAGCGGGAGGGCGTTTCTACGAGCAGTACTTC. Translating it yields CASSLAFLAGGRFYEQYF.